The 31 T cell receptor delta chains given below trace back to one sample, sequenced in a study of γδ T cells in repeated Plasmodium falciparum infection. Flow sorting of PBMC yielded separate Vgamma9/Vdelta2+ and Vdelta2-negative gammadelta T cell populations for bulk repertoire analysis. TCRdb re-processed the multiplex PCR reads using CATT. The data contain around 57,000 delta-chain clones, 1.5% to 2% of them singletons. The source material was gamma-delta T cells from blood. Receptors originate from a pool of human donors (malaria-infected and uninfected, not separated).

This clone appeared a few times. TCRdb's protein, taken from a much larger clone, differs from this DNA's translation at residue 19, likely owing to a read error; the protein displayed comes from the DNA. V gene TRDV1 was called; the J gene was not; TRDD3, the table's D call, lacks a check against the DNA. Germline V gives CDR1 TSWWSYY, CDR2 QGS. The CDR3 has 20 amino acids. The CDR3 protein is CALEAFPVILGDRATDKLTF. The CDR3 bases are TGTGCTCTTGAGGCCTTCCCCGTCATACTGGGGGATAGGGCAACCGATAAACTCACCTTT.

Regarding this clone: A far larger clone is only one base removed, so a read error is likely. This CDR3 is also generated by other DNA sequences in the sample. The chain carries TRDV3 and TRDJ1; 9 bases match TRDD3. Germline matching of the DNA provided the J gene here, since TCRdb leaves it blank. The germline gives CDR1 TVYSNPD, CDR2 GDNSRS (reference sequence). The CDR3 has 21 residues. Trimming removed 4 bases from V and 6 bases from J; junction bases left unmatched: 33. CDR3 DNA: TGTGCCTCTTCTGGGGGTCCTAAAACCTACTGGGGGAGGATCCCAGAACATAAACTCATCTTT. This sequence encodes CASSGGPKTYWGRIPEHKLIF.

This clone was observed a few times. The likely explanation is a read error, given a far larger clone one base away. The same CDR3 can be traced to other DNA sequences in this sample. The CDR3 here is CACLYWGIPNTDKLIF. CDR3 bases: TGCGCCTGTTTGTACTGGGGGATCCCAAACACCGATAAACTCATCTTT. The chain is built from TRDV2 and TRDJ1; 10 bases align to TRDD3. Germline V lookup: CDR1 GEAIGNYY, CDR2 EKD. This CDR3 comprises 16 residues.

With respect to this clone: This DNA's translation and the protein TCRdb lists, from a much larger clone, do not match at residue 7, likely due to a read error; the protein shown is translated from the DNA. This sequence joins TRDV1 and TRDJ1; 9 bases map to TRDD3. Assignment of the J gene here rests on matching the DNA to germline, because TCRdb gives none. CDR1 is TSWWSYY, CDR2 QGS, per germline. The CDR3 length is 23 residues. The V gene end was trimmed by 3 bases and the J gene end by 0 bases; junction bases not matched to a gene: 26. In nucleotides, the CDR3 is TGTGCTCTTGGGGAGACTATCCTGCCTTCCGCGATGGGGATACGCGCTAACACCGATAAACTCATCTTT. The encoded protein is CALGETILPSAMGIRANTDKLIF.

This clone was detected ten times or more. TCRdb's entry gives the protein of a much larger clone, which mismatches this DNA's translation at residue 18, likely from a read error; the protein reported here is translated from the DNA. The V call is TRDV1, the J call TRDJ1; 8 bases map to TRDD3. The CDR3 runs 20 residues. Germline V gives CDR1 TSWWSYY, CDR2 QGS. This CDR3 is CALGELSRGDTGGGTDKPIF. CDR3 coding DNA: TGTGCTCTTGGGGAACTTTCCCGTGGGGATACAGGGGGGGGCACCGATAAACCCATCTTT.

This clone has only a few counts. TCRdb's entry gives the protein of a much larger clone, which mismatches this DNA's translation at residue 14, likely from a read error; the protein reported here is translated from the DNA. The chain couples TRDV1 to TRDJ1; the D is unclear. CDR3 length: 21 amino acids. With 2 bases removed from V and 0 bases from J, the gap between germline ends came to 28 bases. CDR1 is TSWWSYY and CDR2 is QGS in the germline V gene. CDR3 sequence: CALGEDSTPRPTRAYTDKLIF. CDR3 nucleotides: TGTGCTCTTGGGGAAGACTCTACTCCACGTCCGACCCGGGCGTACACCGATAAACTCATCTTT.

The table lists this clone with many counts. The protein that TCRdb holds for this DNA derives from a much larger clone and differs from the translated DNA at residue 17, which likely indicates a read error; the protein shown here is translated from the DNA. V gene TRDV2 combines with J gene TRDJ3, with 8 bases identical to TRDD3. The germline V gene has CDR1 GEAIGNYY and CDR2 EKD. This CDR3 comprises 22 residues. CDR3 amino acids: CACDSGAFTGGPSSWDPRQMFF. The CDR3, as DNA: TGTGCCTGTGACTCCGGCGCGTTTACTGGGGGCCCGAGCTCCTGGGACCCCCGACAGATGTTTTTC.

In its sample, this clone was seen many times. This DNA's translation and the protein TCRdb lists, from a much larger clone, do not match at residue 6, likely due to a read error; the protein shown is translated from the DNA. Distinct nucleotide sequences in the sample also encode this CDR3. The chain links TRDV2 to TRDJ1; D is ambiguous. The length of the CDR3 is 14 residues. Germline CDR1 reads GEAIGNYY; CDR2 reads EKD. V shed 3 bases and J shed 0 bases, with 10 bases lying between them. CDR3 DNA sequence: TGTGCCTGTGACTCCTTTCTTAACACCGATAAACTCATCTTT. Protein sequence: CACDSFLNTDKLIF.

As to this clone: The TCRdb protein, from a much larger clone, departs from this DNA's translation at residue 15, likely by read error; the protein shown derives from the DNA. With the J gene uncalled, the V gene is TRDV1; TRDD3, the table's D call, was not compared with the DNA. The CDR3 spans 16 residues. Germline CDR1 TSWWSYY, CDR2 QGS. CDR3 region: CALGELSTGTADKLTF. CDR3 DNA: TGTGCTCTTGGGGAACTAAGCACCGGGACGGCCGATAAACTCACCTTT.

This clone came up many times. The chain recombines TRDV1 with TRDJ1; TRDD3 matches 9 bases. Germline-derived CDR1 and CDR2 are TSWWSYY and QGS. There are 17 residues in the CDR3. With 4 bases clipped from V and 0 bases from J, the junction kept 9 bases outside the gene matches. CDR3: CALGGYWGSPYTDKLIF. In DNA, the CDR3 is TGTGCTCTTGGGGGATACTGGGGGAGCCCTTACACCGATAAACTCATCTTT.

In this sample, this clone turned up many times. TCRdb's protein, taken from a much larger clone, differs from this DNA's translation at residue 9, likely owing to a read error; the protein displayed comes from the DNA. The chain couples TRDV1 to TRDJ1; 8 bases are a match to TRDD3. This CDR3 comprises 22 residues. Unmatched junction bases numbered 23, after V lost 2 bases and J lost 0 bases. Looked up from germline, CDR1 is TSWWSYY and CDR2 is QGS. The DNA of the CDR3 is TGTGCTCTTGGGGAAGGTCTCTACTGTACTGGGGGTCACCTCCCCTACACCGATAAACTCATCTTT. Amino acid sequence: CALGEGLYCTGGHLPYTDKLIF.

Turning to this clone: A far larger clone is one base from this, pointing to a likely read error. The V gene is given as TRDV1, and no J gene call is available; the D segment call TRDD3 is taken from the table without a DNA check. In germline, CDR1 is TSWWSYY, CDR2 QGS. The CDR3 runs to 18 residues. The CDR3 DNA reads TGTGCTCTTGGGGACCTCACCTACCGGTGGGGATTCACCGATAAACTCACCTTT. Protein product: CALGDLTYRWGFTDKLTF.

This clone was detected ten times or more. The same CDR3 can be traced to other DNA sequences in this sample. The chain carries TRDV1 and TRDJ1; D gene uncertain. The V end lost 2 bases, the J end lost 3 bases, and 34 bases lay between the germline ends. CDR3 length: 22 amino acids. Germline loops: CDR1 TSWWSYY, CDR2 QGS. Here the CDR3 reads CALGERVRLKAPGVRYADKLIF. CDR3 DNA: TGTGCTCTTGGGGAAAGAGTCCGCCTTAAAGCCCCGGGTGTTCGGTACGCCGATAAACTCATCTTT.

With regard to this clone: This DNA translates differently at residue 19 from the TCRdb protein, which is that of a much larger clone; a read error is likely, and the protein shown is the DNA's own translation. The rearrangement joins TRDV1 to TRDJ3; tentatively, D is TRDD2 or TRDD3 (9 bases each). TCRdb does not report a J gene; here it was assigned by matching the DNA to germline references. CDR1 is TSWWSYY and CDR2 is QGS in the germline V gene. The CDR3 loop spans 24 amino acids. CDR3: CALGPIPFLRTGGLYSWDIRQMFF. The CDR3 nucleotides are TGTGCTCTTGGGCCCATCCCCTTCCTACGAACTGGGGGACTGTACTCCTGGGACATCCGACAGATGTTTTTC.

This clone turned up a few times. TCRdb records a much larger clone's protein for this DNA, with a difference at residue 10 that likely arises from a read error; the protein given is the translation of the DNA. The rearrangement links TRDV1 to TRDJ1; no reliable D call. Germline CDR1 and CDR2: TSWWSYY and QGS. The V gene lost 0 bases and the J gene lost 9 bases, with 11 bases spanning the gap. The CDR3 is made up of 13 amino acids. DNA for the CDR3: TGTGCTCTTGGGGAACTAGAACGGAAAGAACTCATCTTT. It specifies CALGELERKELIF.

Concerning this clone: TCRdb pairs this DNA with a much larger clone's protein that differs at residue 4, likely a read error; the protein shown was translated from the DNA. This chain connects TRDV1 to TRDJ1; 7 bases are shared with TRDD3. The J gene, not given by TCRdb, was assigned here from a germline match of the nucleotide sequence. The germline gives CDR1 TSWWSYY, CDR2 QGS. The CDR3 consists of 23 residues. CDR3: CALWETSVLGRLGITTYTDKLIF. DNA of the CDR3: TGTGCTCTTTGGGAAACTTCGGTTCTAGGGAGACTGGGGATTACTACGTACACCGATAAACTCATCTTT.

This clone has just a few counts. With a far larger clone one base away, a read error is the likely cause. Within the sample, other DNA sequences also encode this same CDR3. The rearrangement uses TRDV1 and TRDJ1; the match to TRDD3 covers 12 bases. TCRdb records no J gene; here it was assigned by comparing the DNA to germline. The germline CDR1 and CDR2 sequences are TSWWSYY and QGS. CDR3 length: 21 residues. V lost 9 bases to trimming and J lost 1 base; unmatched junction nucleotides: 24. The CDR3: CALGKASAYWGIPIFTDKLIF. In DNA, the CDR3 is TGTGCTCTGGGGAAGGCCTCTGCGTACTGGGGGATACCCATCTTCACCGATAAACTCATCTTT.

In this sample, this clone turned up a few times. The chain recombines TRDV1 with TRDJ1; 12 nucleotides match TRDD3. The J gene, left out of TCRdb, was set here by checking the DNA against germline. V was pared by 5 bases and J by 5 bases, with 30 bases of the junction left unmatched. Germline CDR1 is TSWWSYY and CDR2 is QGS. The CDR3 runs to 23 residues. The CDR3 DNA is TGTGCTCTTGGGAAGCCGACCTTCCTACGTTCGCCGTACTGGGGGATACTCGCAGATAAACTCATCTTT. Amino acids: CALGKPTFLRSPYWGILADKLIF.

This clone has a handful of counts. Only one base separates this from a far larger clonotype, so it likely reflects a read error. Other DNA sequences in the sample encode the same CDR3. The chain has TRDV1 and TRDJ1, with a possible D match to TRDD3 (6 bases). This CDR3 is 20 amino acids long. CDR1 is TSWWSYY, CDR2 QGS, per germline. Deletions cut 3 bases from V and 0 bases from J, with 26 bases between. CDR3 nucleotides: TGTGCTCTTGGGGAGCTCTTGGGAACTGGGAGATACGGTTACACCGATAAACTCATCTTT. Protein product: CALGELLGTGRYGYTDKLIF.

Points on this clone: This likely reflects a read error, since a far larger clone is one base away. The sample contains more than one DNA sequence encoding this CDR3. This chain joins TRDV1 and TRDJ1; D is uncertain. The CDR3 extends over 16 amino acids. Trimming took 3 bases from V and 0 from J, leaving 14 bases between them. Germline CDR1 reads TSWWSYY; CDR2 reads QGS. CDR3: CALGDRPRRNTDKLIF. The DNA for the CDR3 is TGTGCTCTTGGGGACCGCCCTAGGCGGAACACCGATAAACTCATCTTT.

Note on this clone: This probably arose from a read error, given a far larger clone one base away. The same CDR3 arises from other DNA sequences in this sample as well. The CDR3 protein is CACDSTSPPTGGSLGDTRIPALTAQLFF. The CDR3 DNA reads TGTGCCTGTGACTCGACCTCGCCTCCTACGGGGGGATCGCTGGGGGATACGCGTATCCCGGCTTTGACAGCACAACTCTTCTTT. The V call is TRDV2, the J call TRDJ2, with TRDD3 matching over 12 bases. The J gene, missing from TCRdb, was assigned here through DNA to germline matching. Germline V gene lookup returns CDR1 GEAIGNYY and CDR2 EKD. The J segment lost 0 bases and the V segment lost 3 bases, leaving 37 bases of the junction unmatched. The CDR3 has 28 residues.

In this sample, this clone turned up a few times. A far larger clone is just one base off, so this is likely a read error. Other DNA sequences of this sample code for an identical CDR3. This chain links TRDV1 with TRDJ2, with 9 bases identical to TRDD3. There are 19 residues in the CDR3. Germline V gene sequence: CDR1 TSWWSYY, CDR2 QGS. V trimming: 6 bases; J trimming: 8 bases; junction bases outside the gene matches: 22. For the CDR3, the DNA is TGTGCTCTTGGTAAAGGCCTTCCCTGGTGGTGGGGGATAACGGCACAACTCTTCTTT. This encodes CALGKGLPWWWGITAQLFF.

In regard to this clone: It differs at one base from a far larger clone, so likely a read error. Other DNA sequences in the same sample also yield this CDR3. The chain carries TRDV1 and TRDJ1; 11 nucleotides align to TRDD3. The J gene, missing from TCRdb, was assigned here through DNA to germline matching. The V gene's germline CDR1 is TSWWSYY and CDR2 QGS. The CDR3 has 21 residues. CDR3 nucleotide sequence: TGTGCTCTAGGGGAACGGACCATCGATGGGGGATACGGTTCTTATACCGATAAACTCATCTTT. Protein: CALGERTIDGGYGSYTDKLIF.

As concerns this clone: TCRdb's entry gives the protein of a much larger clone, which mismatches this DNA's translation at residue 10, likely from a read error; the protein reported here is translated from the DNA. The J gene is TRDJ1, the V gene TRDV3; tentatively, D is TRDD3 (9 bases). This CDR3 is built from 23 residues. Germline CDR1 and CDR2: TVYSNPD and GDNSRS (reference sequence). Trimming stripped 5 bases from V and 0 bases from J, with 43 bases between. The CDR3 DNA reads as TGTGCCATTAAGGGAGTCTTCCTACTTCTTTACTGGGGGACCCCGTCGTACACCGATAAACTCATCTTT. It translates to CAIKGVFLLLYWGTPSYTDKLIF.

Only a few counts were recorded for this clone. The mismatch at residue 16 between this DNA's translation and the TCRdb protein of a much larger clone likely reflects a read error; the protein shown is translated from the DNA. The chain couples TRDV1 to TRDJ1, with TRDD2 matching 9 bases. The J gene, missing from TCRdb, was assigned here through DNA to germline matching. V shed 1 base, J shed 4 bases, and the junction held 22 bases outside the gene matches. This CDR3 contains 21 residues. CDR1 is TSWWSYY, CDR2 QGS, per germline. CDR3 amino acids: CALGERRYLPTGVHCIDKLIF. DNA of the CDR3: TGTGCTCTTGGGGAACGTCGGTACCTTCCTACGGGGGTCCACTGTATCGATAAACTCATCTTT.

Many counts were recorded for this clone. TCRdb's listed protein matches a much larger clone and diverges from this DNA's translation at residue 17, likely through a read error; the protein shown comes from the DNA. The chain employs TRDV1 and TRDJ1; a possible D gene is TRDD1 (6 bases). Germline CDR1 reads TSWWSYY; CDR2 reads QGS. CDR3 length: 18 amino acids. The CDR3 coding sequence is TGTGCTCTTGGGGAACTTCCCTGGTGGATAAATAGGATCGATAAACTCACCTTT. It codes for CALGELPWWINRIDKLTF.

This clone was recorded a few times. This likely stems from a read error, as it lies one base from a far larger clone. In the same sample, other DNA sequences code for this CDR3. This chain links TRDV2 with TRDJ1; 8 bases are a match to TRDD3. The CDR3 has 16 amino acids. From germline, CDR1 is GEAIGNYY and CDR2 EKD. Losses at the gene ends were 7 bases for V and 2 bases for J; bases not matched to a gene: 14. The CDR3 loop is CACDSCTGGPTDKLIF. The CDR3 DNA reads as TGTGCCTGCGACTCCTGTACTGGGGGCCCTACCGATAAACTCATCTTT.

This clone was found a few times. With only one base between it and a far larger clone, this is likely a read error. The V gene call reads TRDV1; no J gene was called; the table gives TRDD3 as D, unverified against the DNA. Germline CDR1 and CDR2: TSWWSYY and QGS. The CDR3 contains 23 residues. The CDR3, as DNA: TGTGCTCTTGGGGAACCAGGCCCTTCGTCCAACTGGGGGACCTGGATTTACACCGATAAACTCATCTTC. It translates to CALGEPGPSSNWGTWIYTDKLIF.

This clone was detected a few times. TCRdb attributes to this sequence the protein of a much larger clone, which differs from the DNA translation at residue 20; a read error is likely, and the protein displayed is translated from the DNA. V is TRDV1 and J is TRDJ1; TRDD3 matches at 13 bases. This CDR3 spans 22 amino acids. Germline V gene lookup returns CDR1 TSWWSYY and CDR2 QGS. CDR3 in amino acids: CALGERLVPRVTGGYASDKPIF. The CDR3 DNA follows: TGTGCTCTTGGGGAAAGACTCGTCCCTCGGGTTACTGGGGGATACGCGTCCGATAAACCCATCTTT.

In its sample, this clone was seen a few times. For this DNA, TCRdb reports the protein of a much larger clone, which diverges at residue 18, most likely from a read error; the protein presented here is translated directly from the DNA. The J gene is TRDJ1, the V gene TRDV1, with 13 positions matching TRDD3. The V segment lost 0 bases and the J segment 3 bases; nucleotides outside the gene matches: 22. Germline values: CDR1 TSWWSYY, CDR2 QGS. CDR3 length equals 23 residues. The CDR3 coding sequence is TGTGCTCTTGGGGAACTCATTCCTTCCTCGCTACTGGGGGATACGAGCAGGGCCGATAAACTCATCTTT. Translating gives CALGELIPSSLLGDTSRADKLIF.

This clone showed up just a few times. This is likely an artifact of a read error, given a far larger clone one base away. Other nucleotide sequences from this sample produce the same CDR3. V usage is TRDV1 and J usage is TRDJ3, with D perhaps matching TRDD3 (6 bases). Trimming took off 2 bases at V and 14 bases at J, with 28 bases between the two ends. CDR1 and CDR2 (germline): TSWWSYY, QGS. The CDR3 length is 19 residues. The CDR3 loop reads CALGEELGIHSWDTRQMFF. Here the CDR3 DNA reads TGTGCTCTTGGGGAAGAACTGGGCATCCACTCCTGGGACACTAGACAGATGTTTTTC.